Presented here are 4 T cell receptor beta chains from one specimen sequenced in a study of T cell repertoires in cytomegalovirus infection. These receptors have no known antigen. A single record per CDR3 protein comes from TCRdb applying MiXCR to the reads. The data hold about 900,000 distinct CDR3 sequences, with about a third observed a single time. This sample comprised cultured CD8+ T cells from PBMCs, obtained from culture after CMV antigen stimulation. These TCRs come from a human donor in good health (CMV status not recorded). Some clones in this sample may be carry-over from other donors' samples.

This clonotype was seen more than once but under ten times. This chain uses TRBV6-6 with TRBJ1-1, with D unclear. Trimming pared 8 bases from V and 5 bases from J, leaving 9 bases between. This CDR3 is 11 amino acids long. CDR1 and CDR2 from the germline V gene are MNHNY and SVGAGI (reference sequence). CDR3 DNA sequence: TGTGCCAGCTACTATCCTACTGAAGCTTTCTTT. It specifies CASYYPTEAFF.

In its sample, this clonotype was seen a few times. The chain employs TRBV7-6 and TRBJ2-1, with D uncertain. CDR3 size: 13 residues. Deletions cut 1 base from V and 5 bases from J, with 6 bases between. CDR1 and CDR2 (germline): SGHVS, FNYEAQ. The CDR3 DNA reads as TGTGCCAGCAGCTTAGGGTGGGACAATGAGCAGTTCTTC. Its translation is CASSLGWDNEQFF.

This clonotype was recorded a few times. J is TRBJ2-5 and V is TRBV5-5; 7 nucleotides line up with TRBD2. The germline gives CDR1 SGHKS, CDR2 YYEKEE (reference sequence). The trim removed 0 bases at V and 12 bases at J, leaving 5 bases unmatched. The CDR3 consists of 12 residues. The chain's CDR3 is CASSLEAGSEYF. The CDR3 bases are TGTGCCAGCAGCTTGGAAGCGGGGTCGGAGTACTTC.

The table lists this clonotype with a few counts. The V and J genes are TRBV6-2 or TRBV6-3 and TRBJ1-1; 11 positions match TRBD1. Losses at the gene ends were 6 bases for V and 1 base for J; bases not matched to a gene: 7. Per the germline V gene, CDR1 is MNHEY and CDR2 is SVGEGT. The length of the CDR3 is 16 residues. The CDR3 DNA sequence: TGTGCCAGCAGCCGTCGGACAGGGGGCAGGAACACTGAAGCTTTCTTT. This codes for CASSRRTGGRNTEAFF.